This T cell receptor beta chain was identified in a study of blood T cells in healthy people across ages. Germline V gene lookup returns CDR1 MNHEY and CDR2 SVGEGT. The CDR3 contains 16 residues. V was shortened by 5 bases and J by 2 bases, with 18 bases between the two germline ends. In this sample, this clonotype turned up once. The antigen is undetermined. Staff drew roughly 10 milliliters of peripheral blood from each donor. Points from the study as a whole: Naive CD4+ cells and diversity were both higher in long-lived donors than in aged donors.

Primed by a sample-barcoded 5' primer and a J-beta primer mix, a second PCR proceeded for about 7 to 11 cycles. TCRdb re-derived calls from the 5' RACE reads in MiXCR, one entry per CDR3 protein. Here the sample spans 1.5 million to 2 million distinct CDR3 sequences, around half being singletons. The clonotype was recovered from a middle-aged woman in good health. The chain couples TRBV6-2 or TRBV6-3 to TRBJ1-2, with D possibly being TRBD1 (5 bases). Input material: blood. The CDR3 loop reads CASSADRILSNYGYTF. Written as DNA, the CDR3 is TGTGCCAGCAGTGCCGACAGAATACTATCCAACTATGGCTACACCTTC.